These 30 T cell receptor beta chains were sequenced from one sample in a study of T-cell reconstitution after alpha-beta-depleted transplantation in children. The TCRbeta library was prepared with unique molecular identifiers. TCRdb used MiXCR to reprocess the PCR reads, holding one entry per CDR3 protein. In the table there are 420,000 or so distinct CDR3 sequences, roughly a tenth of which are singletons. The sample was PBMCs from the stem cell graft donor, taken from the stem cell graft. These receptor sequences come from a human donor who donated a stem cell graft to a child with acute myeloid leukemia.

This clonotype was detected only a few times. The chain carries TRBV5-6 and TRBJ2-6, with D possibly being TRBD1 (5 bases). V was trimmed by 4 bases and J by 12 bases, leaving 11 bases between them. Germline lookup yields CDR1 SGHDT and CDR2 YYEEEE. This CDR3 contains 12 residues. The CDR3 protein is CASSLGLFVLTF. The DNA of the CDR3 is TGTGCCAGCAGCCTGGGGCTTTTCGTCCTGACTTTC.

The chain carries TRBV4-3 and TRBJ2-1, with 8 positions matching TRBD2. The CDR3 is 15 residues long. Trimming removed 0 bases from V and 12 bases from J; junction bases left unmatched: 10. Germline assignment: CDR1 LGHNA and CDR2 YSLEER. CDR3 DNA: TGCGCCAGCAGCCAAGATTGGACTAGCCTACAGGGGCAGTTCTTC. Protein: CASSQDWTSLQGQFF.

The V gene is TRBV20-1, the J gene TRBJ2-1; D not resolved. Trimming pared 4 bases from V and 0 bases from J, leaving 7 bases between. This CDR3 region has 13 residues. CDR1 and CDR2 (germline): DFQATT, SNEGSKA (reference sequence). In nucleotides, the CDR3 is TGCAGTGCTAATTTTCGCTCCTACAATGAGCAGTTCTTC. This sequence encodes CSANFRSYNEQFF.

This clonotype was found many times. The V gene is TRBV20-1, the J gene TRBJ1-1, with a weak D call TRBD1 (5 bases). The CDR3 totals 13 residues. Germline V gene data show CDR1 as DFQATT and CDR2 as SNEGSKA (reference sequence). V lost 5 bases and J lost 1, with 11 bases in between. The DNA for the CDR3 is TGCAGTGCTCCACGACAGAAGAACACTGAAGCTTTCTTT. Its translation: CSAPRQKNTEAFF.

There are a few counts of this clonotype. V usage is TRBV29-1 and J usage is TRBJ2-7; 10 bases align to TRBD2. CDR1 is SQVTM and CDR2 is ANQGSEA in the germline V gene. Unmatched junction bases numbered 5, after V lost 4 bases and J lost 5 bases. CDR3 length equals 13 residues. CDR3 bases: TGCAGCGTTGCTAGCGGGAGTGCCCACGAGCAGTACTTC. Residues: CSVASGSAHEQYF.

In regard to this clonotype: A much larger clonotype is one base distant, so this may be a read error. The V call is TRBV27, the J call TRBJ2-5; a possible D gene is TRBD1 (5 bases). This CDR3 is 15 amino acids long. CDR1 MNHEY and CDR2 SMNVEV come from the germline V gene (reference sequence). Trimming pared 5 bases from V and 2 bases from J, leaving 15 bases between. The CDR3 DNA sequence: TGTGCCAGCAGTGGATTACGACAGCGTCAAGAGACCCAGTACTTC. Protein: CASSGLRQRQETQYF.

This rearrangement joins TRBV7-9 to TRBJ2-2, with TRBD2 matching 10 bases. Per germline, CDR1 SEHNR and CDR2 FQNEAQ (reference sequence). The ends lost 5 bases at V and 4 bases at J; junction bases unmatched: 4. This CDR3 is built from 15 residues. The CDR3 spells CASSPSGGFTGELFF. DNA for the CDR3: TGTGCCAGCAGCCCTAGCGGGGGCTTCACCGGGGAGCTGTTTTTT.

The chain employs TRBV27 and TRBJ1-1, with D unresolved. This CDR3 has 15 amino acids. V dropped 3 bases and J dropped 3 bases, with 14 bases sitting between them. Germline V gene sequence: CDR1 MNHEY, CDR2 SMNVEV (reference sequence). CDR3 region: CASSFIGRSDTEAFF. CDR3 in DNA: TGTGCCAGCAGTTTTATAGGCAGGTCGGACACTGAAGCTTTCTTT.

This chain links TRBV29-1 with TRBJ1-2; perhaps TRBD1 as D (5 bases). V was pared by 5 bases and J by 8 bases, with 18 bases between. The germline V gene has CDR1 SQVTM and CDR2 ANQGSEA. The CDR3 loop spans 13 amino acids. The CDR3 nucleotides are TGCAGCGTTCCCCAAAGAGAGCAGGGCGGCTACACCTTC. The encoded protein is CSVPQREQGGYTF.

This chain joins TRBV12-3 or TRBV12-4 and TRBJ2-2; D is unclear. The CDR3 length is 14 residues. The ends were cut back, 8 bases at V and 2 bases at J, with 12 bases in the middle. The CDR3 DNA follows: TGTGCCAGCCTCACAGACTCAAACACCGGGGAGCTGTTTTTT. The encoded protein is CASLTDSNTGELFF.

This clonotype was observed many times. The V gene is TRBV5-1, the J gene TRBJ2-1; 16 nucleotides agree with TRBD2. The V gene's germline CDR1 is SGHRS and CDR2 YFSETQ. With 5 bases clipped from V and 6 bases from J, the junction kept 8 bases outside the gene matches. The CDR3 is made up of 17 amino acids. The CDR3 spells CASRPPGLAGGPNEQFF. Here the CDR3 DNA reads TGCGCCAGCAGGCCCCCGGGACTAGCGGGGGGGCCCAATGAGCAGTTCTTC.

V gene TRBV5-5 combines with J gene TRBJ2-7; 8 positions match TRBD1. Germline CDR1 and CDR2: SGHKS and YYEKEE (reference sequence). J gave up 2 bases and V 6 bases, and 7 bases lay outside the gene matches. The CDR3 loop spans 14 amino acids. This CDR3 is CASIDRGRTYEQYF. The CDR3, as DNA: TGTGCCAGCATCGACAGGGGCCGTACCTACGAGCAGTACTTC.

The CDR3 here is CASSLKTGQDTQYF. DNA of the CDR3: TGTGCCAGCAGCTTAAAGACAGGGCAGGATACGCAGTATTTT. The V call is TRBV5-6, the J call TRBJ2-3; 7 bases agree with TRBD1. Trimming removed 2 bases from V and 6 bases from J; junction bases left unmatched: 6. CDR3 length equals 14 residues. The germline V gene has CDR1 SGHDT and CDR2 YYEEEE.

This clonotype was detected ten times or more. CDR3 nucleotide sequence: TGCGCCAGCAGCCTGCCCCGGGGGCGGACGGAGGGAGATACGCAGTATTTT. Its protein is CASSLPRGRTEGDTQYF. The chain couples TRBV5-1 to TRBJ2-3; either TRBD1 or TRBD2 may supply D (6 bases each). CDR3 length equals 17 residues. Per the germline V gene, CDR1 is SGHRS and CDR2 is YFSETQ. V dropped 4 bases and J dropped 5 bases, with 23 bases sitting between them.

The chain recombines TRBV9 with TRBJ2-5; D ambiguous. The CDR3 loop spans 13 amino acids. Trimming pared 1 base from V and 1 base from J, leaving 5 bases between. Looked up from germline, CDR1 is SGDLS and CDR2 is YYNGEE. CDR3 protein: CASSVRSQETQYF. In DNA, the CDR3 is TGTGCCAGCAGCGTACGCAGCCAAGAGACCCAGTACTTC.

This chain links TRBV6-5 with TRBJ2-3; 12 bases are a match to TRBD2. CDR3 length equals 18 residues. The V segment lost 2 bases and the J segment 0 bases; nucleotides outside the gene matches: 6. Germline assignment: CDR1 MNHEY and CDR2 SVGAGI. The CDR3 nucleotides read TGTGCCAGCAGTTACGGACTAGCGGGAAGTGCTAGCACAGATACGCAGTATTTT. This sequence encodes CASSYGLAGSASTDTQYF.

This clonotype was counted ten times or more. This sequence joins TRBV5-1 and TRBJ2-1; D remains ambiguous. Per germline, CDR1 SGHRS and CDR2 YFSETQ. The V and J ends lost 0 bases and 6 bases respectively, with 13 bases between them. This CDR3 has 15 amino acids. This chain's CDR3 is CASSLALSGPNEQFF. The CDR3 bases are TGCGCCAGCAGCTTGGCCTTGTCGGGCCCCAATGAGCAGTTCTTC.

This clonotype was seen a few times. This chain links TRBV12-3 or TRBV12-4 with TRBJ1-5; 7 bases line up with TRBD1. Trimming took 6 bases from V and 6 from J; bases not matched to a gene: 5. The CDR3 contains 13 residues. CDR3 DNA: TGTGCCAGCAGCACAGGGGTCGGTCAGCCCCAGCATTTT. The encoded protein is CASSTGVGQPQHF.

The CDR3 is CASSPQERASGYTF. In DNA form, the CDR3 reads TGTGCCAGCTCACCCCAGGAGAGGGCCAGTGGCTACACCTTC. The chain couples TRBV18 to TRBJ1-2; D remains unclear. In germline, CDR1 is KGHSH, CDR2 LQKENI. Trimming took 3 bases from V and 7 from J, leaving 15 bases between them. The CDR3 consists of 14 residues.

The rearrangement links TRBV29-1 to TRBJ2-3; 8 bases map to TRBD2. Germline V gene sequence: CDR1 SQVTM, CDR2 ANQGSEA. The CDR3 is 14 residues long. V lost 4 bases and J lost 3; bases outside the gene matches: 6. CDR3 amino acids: CSVAKAGATDTQYF. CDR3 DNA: TGCAGCGTTGCGAAAGCGGGAGCAACAGATACGCAGTATTTT.

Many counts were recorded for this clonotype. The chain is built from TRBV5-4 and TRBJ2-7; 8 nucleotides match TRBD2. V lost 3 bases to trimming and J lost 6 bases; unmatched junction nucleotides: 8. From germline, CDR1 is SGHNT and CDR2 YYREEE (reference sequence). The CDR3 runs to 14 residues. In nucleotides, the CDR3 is TGTGCCAGCAGCTCGGGACTCCGGGAGGGCGAGCAGTACTTC. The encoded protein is CASSSGLREGEQYF.

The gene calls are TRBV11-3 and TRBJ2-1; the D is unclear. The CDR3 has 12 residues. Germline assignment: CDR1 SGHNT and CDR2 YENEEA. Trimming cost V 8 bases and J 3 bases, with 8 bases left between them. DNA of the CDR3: TGTGCCAGCGGTCGTAACTACAATGAGCAGTTCTTC. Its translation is CASGRNYNEQFF.

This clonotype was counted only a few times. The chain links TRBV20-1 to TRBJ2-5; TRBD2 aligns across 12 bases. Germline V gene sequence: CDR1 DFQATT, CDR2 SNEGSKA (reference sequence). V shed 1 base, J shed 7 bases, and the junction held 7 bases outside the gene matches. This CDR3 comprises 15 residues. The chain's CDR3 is CSARARTSGIGTQYF. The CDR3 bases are TGCAGTGCTAGAGCCCGGACTAGCGGGATAGGGACCCAGTACTTC.

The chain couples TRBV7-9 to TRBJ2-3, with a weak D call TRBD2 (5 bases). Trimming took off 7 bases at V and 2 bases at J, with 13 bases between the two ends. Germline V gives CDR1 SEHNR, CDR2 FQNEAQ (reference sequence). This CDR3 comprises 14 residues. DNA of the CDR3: TGTGCCAGCACCGACGGACTTCACACAGATACGCAGTATTTT. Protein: CASTDGLHTDTQYF.

Written as DNA, the CDR3 is TGTGCCAGCAGCCCCCAGCGGGTGCGACAGCCCCAGCATTTT. It yields the protein CASSPQRVRQPQHF. V gene TRBV7-2 combines with J gene TRBJ1-5; D remains ambiguous. The V end was cut by 5 bases, the J end by 7 bases, with 15 bases between. CDR1 and CDR2 from the germline V gene are SGHTA and FQGNSA. CDR3 length equals 14 residues.

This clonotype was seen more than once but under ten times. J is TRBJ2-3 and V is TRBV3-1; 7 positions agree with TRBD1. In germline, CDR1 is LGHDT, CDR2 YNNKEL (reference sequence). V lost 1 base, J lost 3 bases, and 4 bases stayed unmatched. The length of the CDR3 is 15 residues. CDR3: CASSQGQGITDTQYF. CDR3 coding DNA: TGTGCCAGCAGCCAAGGACAGGGAATTACAGATACGCAGTATTTT.

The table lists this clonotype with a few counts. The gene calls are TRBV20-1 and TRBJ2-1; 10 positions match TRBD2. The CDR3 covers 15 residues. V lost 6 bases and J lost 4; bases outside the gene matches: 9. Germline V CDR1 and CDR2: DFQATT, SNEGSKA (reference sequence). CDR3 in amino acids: CSAQRGLAVYNEQFF. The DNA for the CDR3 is TGCAGTGCCCAACGAGGACTAGCGGTTTACAATGAGCAGTTCTTC.

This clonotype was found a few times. The CDR3 DNA is TGTGCCAGCAGTCGGGACAGGGAGGGCCATGAGCAGTTCTTC. Translating gives CASSRDREGHEQFF. The chain links TRBV12-3 or TRBV12-4 to TRBJ2-1; TRBD1 agrees at 9 bases. With V trimmed by 5 bases and J by 8 bases, 7 bases remained unmatched. The CDR3 totals 14 residues.

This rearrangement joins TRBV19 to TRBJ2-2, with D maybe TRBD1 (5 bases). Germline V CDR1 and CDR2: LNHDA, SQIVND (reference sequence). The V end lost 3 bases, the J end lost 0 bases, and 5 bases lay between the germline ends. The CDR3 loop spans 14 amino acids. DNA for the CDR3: TGTGCCAGTAGTATCAGGGCGAACACCGGGGAGCTGTTTTTT. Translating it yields CASSIRANTGELFF.

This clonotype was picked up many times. CDR3 region: CASRRQGKQFF. The DNA of the CDR3 is TGTGCCAGCAGGAGACAGGGGAAACAGTTCTTC. The rearrangement uses TRBV6-5 and TRBJ2-1; 8 positions agree with TRBD1. J lost 13 bases, V lost 6 bases, and 5 bases had no gene match. The length of the CDR3 is 11 residues. Germline V lookup: CDR1 MNHEY, CDR2 SVGAGI.